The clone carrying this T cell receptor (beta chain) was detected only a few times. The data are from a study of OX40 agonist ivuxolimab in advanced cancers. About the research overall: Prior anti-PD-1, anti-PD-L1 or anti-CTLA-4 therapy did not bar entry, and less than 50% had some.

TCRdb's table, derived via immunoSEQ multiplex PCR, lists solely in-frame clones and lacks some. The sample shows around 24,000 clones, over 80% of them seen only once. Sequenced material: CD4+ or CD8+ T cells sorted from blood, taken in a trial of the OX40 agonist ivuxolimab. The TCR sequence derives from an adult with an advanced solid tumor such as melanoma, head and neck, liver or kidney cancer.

CDR3 in amino acids: CASSQLDTQYF. The DNA of the CDR3 is TGTGCCAGCAGCCAACTAGATACGCAGTATTTT. V usage is TRBV5-6 and J usage is TRBJ2-3; no reliable D call. The CDR3 sequence is 11 residues long. The germline V gene encodes CDR1 SGHDT and CDR2 YYEEEE. The germline V and J ends were trimmed by 4 bases and 5 bases, with 5 bases remaining between them. Combining the CDR3 with reference TRBV5-6 and TRBJ2-3 gives the whole variable domain DAGVTQSPTHLIKTRGQQVTLRCSPKSGHDTVSWYQQALGQGPQFIFQYYEEEERQRGNFPDRFSGHQFPNYSSELNVNALLLGDSALYLCASSQLDTQYFGPGTRLTVL.